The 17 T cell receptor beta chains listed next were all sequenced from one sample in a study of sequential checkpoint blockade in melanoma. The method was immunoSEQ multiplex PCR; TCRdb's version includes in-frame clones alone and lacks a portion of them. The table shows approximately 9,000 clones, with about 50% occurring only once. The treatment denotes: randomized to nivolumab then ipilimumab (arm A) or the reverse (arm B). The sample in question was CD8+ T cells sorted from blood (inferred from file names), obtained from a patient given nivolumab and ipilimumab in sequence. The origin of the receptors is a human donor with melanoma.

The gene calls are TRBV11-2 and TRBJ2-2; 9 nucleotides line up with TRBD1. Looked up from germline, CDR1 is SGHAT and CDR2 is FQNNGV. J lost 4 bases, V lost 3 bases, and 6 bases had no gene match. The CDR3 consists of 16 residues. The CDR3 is CASSFYRGRGTGELFF. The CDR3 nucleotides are TGTGCCAGCAGCTTTTACAGGGGGCGAGGCACCGGGGAGCTGTTTTTT.

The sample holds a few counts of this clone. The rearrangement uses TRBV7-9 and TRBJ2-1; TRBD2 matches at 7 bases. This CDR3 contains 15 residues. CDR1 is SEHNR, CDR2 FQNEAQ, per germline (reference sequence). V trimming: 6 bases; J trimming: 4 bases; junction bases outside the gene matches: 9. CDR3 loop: CASSYNSGSYNEQFF. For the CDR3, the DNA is TGTGCCAGCAGTTACAATAGCGGGTCTTACAATGAGCAGTTCTTC.

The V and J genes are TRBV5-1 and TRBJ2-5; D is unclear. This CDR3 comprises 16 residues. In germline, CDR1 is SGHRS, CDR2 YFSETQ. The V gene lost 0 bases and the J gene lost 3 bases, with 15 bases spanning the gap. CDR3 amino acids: CASSLVLNSRKETQYF. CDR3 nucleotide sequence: TGCGCCAGCAGCTTGGTACTTAATTCGAGGAAAGAGACCCAGTACTTC.

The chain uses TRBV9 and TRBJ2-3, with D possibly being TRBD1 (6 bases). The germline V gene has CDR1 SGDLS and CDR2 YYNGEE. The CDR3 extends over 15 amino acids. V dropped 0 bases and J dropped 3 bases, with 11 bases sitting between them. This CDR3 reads CASSVVGRGTDTQYF. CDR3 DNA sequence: TGTGCCAGCAGCGTAGTTGGCAGGGGTACAGATACGCAGTATTTT.

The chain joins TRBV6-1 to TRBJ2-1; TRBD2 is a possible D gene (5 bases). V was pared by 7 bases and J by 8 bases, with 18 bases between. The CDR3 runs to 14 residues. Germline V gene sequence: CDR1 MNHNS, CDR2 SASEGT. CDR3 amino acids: CASTSPGMIHEQFF. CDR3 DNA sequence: TGTGCCAGCACCTCACCGGGAATGATTCATGAGCAGTTCTTC.

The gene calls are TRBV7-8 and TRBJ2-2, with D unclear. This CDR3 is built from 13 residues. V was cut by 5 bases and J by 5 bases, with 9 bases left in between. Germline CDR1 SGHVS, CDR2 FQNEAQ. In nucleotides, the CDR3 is TGTGCCAGCAGCCTTTATAAAACCGGGGAGCTGTTTTTT. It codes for CASSLYKTGELFF.

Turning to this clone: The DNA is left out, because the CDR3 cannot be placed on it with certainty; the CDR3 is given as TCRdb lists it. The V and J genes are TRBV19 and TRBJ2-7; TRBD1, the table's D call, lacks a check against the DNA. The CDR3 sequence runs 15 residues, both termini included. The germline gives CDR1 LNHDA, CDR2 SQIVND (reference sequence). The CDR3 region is CASSGTGTPTSSTSF.

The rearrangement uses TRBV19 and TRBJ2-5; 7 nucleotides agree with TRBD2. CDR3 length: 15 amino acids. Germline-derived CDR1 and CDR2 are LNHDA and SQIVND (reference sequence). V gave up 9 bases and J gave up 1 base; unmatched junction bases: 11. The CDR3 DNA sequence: TGTGCCAGCGCCCAGAGCGGGAACAGCCAAGAGACCCAGTACTTC. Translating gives CASAQSGNSQETQYF.

In nucleotides, the CDR3 is TGCGCCAGCAGCCCCGCAGGGGTGAACACTGAAGCTTTCTTT. It specifies CASSPAGVNTEAFF. The chain couples TRBV5-1 to TRBJ1-1, with D possibly being TRBD1 (6 bases). The ends were cut back, 4 bases at V and 0 bases at J, with 10 bases in the middle. The CDR3 contains 14 residues. The V gene's germline CDR1 is SGHRS and CDR2 YFSETQ.

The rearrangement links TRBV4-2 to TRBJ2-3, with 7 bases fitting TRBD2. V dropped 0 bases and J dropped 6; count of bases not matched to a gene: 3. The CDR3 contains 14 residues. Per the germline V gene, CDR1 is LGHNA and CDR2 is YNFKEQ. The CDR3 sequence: CASSQEKGGDTQYF. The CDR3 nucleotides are TGTGCCAGCAGCCAAGAAAAGGGAGGGGATACGCAGTATTTT.

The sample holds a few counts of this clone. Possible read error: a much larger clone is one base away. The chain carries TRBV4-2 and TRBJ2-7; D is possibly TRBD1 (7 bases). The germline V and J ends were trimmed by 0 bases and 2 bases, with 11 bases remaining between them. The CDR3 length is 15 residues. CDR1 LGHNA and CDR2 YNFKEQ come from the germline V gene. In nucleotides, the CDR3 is TGTGCCAGCAGCCAAGAGCCAGGGGGGACCTACGAGCAGTACTTC. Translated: CASSQEPGGTYEQYF.

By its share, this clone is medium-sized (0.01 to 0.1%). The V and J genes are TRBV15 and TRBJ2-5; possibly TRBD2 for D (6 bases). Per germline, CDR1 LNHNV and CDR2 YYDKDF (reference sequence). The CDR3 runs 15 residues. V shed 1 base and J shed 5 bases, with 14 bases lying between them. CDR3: CATSRAQRERETQYF. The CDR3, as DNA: TGTGCCACCAGCAGAGCCCAACGGGAGAGGGAGACCCAGTACTTC.

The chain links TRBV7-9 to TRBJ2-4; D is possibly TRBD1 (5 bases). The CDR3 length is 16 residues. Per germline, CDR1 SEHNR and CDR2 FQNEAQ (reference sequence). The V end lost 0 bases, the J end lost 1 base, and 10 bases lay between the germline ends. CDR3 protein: CASSLALGVAKNIQYF. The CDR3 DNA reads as TGTGCCAGCAGCTTAGCGCTAGGGGTTGCCAAAAACATTCAGTACTTC.

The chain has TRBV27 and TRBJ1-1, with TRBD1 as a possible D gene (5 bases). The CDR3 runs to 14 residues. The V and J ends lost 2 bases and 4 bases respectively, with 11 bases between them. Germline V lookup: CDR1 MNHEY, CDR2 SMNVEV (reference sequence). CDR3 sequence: CASSLGRASTEAFF. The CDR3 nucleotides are TGTGCCAGCAGTTTAGGCAGGGCGAGCACTGAAGCTTTCTTT.

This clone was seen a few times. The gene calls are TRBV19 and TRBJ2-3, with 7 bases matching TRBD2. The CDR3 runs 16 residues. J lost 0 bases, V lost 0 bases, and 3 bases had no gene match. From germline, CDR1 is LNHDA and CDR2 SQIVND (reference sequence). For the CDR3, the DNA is TGTGCCAGTAGTATAGACATTAGCGGGAGCACAGATACGCAGTATTTT. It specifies CASSIDISGSTDTQYF.

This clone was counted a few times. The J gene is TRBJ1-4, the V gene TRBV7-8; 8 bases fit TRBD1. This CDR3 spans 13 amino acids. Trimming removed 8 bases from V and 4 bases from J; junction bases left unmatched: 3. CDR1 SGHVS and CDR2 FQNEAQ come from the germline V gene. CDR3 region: CASGGQGNEKLFF. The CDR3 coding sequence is TGTGCCAGCGGAGGACAGGGTAATGAAAAACTGTTTTTT.

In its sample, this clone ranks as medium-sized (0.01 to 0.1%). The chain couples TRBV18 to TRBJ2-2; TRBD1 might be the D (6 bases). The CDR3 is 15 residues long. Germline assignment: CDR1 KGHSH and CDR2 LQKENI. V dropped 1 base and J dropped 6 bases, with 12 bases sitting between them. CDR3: CASSPLMTGPGELFF. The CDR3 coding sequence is TGTGCCAGCTCACCACTTATGACAGGCCCCGGGGAGCTGTTTTTT.